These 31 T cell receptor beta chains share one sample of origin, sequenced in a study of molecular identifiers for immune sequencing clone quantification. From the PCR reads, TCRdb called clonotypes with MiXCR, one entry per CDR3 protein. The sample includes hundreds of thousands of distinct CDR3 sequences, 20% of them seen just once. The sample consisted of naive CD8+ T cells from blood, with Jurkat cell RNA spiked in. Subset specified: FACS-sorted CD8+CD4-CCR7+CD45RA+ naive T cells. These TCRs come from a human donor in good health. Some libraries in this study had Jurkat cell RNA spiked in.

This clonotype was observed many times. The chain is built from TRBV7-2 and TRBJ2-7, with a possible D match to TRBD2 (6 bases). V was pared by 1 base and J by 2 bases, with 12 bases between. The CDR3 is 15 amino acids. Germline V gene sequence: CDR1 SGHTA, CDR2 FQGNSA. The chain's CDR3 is CASSLVGGETYEQYF. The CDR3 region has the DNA TGTGCCAGCAGCTTAGTGGGCGGGGAAACCTACGAGCAGTACTTC.

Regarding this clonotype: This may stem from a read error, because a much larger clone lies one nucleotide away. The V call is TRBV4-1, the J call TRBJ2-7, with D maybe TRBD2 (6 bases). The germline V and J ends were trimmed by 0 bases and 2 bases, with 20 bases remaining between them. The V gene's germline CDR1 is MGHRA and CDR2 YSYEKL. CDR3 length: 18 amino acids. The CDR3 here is CASSQESTGGVLTYEQYF. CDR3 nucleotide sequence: TGCGCCAGCAGCCAAGAATCGACTGGCGGGGTTCTTACCTACGAGCAGTACTTC.

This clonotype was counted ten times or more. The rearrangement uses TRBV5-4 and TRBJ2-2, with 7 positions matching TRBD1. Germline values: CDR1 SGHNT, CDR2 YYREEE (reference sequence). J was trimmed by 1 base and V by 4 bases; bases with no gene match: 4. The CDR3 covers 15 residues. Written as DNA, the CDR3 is TGTGCCAGCAGCCCGGGGACAGAGAACACCGGGGAGCTGTTTTTT. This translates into CASSPGTENTGELFF.

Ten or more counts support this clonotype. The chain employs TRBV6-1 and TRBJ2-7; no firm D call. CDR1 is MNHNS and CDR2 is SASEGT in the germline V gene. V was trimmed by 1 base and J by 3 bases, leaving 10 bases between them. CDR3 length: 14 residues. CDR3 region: CASSEGIGFYEQYF. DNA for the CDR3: TGTGCCAGCAGTGAAGGAATAGGGTTCTACGAGCAGTACTTC.

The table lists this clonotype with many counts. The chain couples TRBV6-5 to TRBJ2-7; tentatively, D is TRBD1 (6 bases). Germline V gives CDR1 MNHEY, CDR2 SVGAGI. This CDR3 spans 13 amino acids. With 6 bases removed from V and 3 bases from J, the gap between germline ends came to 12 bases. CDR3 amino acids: CASSTGSGYEQYF. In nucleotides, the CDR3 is TGTGCCAGCAGCACAGGGTCGGGCTACGAGCAGTACTTC.

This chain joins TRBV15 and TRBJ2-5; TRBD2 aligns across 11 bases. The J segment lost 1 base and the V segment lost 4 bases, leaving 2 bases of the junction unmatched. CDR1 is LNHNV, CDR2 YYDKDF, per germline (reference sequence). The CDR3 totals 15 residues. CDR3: CATSTTSGGQETQYF. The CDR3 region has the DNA TGTGCCACCAGCACCACTAGCGGGGGCCAAGAGACCCAGTACTTC.

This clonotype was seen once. CDR3 sequence reads: CASSAWDRGDSPLHF. The CDR3 bases are TGTGCCAGCAGCGCATGGGACAGGGGTGATTCACCCCTCCACTTT. This chain links TRBV9 with TRBJ1-6, with 10 bases fitting TRBD1. V lost 3 bases and J lost 8; bases outside the gene matches: 5. From germline, CDR1 is SGDLS and CDR2 YYNGEE. The CDR3 has 15 amino acids.

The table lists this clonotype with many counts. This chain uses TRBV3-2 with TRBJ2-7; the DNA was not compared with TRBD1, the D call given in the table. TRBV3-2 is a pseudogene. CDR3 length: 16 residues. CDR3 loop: CASSHHPPGGPYEQYF. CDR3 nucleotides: TGTGCCAGCAGCCACCACCCCCCGGGGGGCCCCTACGAGCAGTACTTC.

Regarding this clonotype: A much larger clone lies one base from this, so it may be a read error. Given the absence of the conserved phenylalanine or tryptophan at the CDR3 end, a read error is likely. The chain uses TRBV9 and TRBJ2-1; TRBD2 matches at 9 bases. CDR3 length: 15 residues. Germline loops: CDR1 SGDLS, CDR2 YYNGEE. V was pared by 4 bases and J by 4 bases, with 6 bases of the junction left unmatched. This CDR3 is CASSPASGDYNEQFS. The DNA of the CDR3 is TGTGCCAGCAGCCCCGCTAGCGGGGATTACAATGAGCAGTTCTCC.

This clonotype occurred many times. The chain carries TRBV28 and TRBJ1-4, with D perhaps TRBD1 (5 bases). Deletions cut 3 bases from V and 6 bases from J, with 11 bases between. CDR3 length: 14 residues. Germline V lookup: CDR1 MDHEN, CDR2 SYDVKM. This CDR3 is CASSFRVLDEKLFF. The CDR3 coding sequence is TGTGCCAGCAGTTTCAGGGTACTGGATGAAAAACTGTTTTTT.

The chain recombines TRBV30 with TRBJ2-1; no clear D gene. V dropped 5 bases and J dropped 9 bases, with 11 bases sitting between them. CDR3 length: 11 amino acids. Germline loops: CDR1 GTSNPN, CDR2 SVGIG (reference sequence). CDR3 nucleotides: TGTGCCTGGGGTAGCAAGAGTGAGCAGTTCTTC. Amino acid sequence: CAWGSKSEQFF.

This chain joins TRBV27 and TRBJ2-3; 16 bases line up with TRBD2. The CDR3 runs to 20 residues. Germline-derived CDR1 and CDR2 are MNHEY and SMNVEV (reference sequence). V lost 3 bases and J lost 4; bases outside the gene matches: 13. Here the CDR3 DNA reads TGTGCCAGCAGTTTGGCCCCCGGGACTAGCGGGAGGGCCGGGGCAGATACGCAGTATTTT. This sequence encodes CASSLAPGTSGRAGADTQYF.

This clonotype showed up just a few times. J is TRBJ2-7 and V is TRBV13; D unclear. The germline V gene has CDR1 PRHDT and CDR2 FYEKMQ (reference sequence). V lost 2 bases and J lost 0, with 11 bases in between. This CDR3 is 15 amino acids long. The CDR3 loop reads CASSLPEPGSYEQYF. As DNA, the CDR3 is TGTGCCAGCAGCTTACCCGAACCAGGCTCCTACGAGCAGTACTTC.

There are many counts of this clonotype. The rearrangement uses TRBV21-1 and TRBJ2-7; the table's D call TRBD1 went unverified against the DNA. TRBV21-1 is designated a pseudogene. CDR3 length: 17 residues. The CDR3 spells CASSTGQGAGTIYEQYF. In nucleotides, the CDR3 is TGTGCCAGCAGCACGGGACAGGGGGCCGGGACTATTTACGAGCAGTACTTC.

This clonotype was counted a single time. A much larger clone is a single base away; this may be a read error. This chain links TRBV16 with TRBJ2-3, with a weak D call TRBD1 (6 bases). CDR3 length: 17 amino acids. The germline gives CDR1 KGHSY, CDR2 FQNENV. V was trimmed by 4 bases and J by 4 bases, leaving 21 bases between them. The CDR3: CASSPKQTGYRSDTQYF. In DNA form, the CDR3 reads TGTGCCAGCAGCCCGAAGCAAACAGGGTACCGCTCAGATACGCAGTATTTT.

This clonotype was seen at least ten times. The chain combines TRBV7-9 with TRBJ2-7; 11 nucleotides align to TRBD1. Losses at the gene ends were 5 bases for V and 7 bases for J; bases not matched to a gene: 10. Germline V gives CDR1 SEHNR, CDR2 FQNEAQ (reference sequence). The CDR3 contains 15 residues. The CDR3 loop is CASSTTGTGGWEQYF. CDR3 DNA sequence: TGTGCCAGCAGCACAACCGGGACAGGGGGTTGGGAGCAGTACTTC.

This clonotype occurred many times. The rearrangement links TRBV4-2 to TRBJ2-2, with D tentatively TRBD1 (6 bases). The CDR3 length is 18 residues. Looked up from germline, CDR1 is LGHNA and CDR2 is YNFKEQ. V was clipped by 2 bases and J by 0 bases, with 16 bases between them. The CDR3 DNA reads TGTGCCAGCAGCCAATTCAACGACAGGTCCACGAACACCGGGGAGCTGTTTTTT. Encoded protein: CASSQFNDRSTNTGELFF.

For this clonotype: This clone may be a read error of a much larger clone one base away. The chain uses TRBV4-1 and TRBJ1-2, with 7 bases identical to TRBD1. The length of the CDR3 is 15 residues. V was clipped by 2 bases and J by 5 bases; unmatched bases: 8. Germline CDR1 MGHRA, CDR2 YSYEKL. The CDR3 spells CASSQSVQGGYGYTF. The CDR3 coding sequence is TGCGCCAGCAGCCAATCTGTGCAGGGGGGATATGGCTACACCTTC.

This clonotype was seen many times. For the CDR3, the DNA is TGTGCCAGCAGCCTACTAGCGGCGGGAGGTACGCAGTATTTT. Translation: CASSLLAAGGTQYF. The rearrangement uses TRBV14 and TRBJ2-3; 8 bases map to TRBD2. CDR1 is SGHDN, CDR2 FVKESK, per germline. The CDR3 spans 14 residues. V was clipped by 4 bases and J by 8 bases; unmatched bases: 8.

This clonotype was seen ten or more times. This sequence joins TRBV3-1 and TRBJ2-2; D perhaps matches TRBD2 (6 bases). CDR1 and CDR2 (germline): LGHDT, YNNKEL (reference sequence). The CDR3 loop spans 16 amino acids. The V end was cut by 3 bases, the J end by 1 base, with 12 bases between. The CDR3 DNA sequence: TGTGCCAGCAGCCAGGGGGACTCTTTGAACACCGGGGAGCTGTTTTTT. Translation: CASSQGDSLNTGELFF. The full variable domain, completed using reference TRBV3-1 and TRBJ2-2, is DTAVSQTPKYLVTQMGNDKSIKCEQNLGHDTMYWYKQDSKKFLKIMFSYNNKELIINETVPNRFSPKSPDKAHLNLHINSLELGDSAVYFCASSQGDSLNTGELFFGEGSRLTVL.

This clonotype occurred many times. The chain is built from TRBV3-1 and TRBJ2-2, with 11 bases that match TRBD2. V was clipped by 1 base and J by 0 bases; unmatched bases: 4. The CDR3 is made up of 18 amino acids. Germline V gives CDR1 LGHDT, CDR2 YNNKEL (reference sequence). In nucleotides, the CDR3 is TGTGCCAGCAGCCAAGTCACTAGCGGGGGCGCGAACACCGGGGAGCTGTTTTTT. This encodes CASSQVTSGGANTGELFF.

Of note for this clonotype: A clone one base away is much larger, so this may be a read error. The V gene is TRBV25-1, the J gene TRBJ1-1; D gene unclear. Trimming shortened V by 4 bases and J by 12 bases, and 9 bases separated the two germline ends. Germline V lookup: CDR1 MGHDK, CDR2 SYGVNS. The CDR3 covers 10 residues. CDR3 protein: CASSGRRTFF. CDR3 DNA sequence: TGTGCCAGCAGTGGACGCAGGACTTTCTTT.

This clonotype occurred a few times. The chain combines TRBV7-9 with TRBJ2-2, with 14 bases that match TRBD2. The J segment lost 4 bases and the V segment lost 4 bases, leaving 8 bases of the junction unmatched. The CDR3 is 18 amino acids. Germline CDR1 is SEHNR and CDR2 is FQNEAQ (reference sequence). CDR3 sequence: CASSSPGLAGERTGELFF. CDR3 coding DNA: TGTGCCAGCAGCTCCCCGGGACTAGCGGGAGAGCGCACCGGGGAGCTGTTTTTT.

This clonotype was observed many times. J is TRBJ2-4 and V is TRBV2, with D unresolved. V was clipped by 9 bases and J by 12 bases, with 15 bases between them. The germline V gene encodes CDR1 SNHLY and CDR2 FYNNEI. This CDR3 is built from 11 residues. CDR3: CARGRQDGQYF. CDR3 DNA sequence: TGTGCCAGAGGACGGCAGGACGGTCAGTACTTC. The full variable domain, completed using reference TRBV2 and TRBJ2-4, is EPEVTQTPSHQVTQMGQEVILRCVPISNHLYFYWYRQILGQKVEFLVSFYNNEISEKSEIFDDQFSVERPDGSNFTLKIRSTKLEDSAMYFCARGRQDGQYFGAGTRLSVL.

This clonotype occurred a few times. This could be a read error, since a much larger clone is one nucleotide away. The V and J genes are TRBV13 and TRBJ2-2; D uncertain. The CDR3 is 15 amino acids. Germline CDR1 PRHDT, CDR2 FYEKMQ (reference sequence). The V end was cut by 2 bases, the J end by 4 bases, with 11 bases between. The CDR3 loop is CASSLKGISTGELFF. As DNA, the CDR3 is TGTGCCAGCAGCTTAAAGGGAATAAGCACCGGGGAGCTGTTTTTT.

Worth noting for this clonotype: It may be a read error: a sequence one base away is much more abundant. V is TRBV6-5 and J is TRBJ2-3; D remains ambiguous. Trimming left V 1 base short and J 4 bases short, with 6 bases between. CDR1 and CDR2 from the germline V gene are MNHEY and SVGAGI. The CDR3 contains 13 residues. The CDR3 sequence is CASSYFPADTQYF. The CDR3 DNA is TGTGCCAGCAGTTACTTCCCCGCAGATACGCAGTATTTT.

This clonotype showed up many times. CDR3 amino acids: CASSPLTANTEAFF. CDR3 bases: TGCGCCAGCAGCCCTCTTACAGCGAACACTGAAGCTTTCTTT. This chain connects TRBV5-1 to TRBJ1-1, with D hard to call. The germline CDR1 and CDR2 sequences are SGHRS and YFSETQ. The CDR3 has 14 residues. The V end lost 4 bases, the J end lost 1 base, and 11 bases lay between the germline ends.

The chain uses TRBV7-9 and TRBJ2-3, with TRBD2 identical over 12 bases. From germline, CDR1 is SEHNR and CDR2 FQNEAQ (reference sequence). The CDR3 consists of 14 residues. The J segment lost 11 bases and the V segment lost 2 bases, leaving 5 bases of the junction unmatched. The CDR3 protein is CASSLPLTSGGQYF. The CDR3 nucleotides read TGTGCCAGCAGCTTACCCCTGACTAGCGGGGGGCAGTATTTT. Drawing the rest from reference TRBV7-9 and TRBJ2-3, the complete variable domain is DTGVSQNPRHKITKRGQNVTFRCDPISEHNRLYWYRQTLGQGPEFLTYFQNEAQLEKSRLLSDRFSAERPKGSFSTLEIQRTEQGDSAMYLCASSLPLTSGGQYFGPGTRLTVL.

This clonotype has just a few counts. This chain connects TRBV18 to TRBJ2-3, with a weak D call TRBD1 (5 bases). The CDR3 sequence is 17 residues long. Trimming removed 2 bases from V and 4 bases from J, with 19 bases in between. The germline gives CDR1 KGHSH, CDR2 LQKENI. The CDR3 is CASSPGRAGNSSDTQYF. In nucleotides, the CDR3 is TGTGCCAGCTCACCAGGACGGGCAGGGAATAGTTCAGATACGCAGTATTTT.

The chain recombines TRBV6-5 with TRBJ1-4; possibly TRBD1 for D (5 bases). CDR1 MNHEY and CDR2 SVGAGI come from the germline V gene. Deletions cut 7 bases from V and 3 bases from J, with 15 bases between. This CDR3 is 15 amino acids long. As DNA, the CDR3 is TGTGCCAGCAAAATTTGGGGGTCGCCTAATGAAAAACTGTTTTTT. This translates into CASKIWGSPNEKLFF.

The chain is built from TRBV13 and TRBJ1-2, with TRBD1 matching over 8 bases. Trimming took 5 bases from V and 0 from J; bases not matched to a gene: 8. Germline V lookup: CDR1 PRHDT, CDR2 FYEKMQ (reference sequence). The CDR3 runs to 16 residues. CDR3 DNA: TGTGCCAGCAGCCCCCGAGACAGGGGCACTAACTATGGCTACACCTTC. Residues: CASSPRDRGTNYGYTF.